Here is one T cell receptor (beta chain) with its context. The antigen is unknown. 13 Jbeta primers and 60 Vbeta primers were used for the PCR. The protocol was immunoSEQ multiplex PCR, while the TCRdb copy is restricted to in-frame clones and leaves out a portion. This sample has 110,000 to 150,000 clones, with roughly 70% found just once. The entry originates in a study of cytomegalovirus exposure and HLA in healthy donors. Study summary: Most genotyped donors, about 81% of more than 300, had Caucasian-associated genetic ancestry. General study findings and limits: Some V segments, TRBV6-2 and TRBV6-3 among them, were indistinguishable and were therefore excluded. Rates of TCR association differed by HLA locus in a later analysis, with DRB1 highest and HLA-C lowest. Available immune exposure information was restricted to CMV serostatus only.

The V end lost 4 bases, the J end lost 5 bases, and 8 bases lay between the germline ends. Germline CDR1 reads PRHDT; CDR2 reads FYEKMQ (reference sequence). CDR3 length: 12 residues. The V gene is TRBV13, the J gene TRBJ2-5, with D possibly being TRBD2 (5 bases). The clonotype was recovered from a woman aged 60 to 75 in good health and CMV-seropositive. Source material: PBMCs. CDR3 loop: CASSSIAETQYF. CDR3 nucleotide sequence: TGTGCCAGCAGCTCTATAGCGGAGACCCAGTACTTC.